This TCR beta chain was captured in a study of T cells in women clearing cervical HPV infection (dated by TCRdb to the late 2010s). For the wider study: The cases were some 25 women with histologically confirmed HPV16-related CIN3 or worse, and 2 of these cases were invasive cancers. Blood from cases was collected at the visit at which the lesion was first identified, whereas blood from controls was collected once infection was no longer detected. Among cases, blood sampling came a median of nearly 150 days after lesion detection, with an interquartile range of roughly 90 to 230 days. The exploratory proof-of-principle case-control study was nested within the Guanacaste HPV Natural History Study in Costa Rica and compared TCR repertoires across cervical HPV16 outcomes. Quality controls consisted of five blinded duplicates per group, for a total of 60 or so samples made up of about 50 participants and roughly 10 replicates. Since HLA typing was available for only a few women, HLA type could not be ruled out as a confounder. Cases had a median age of about 35 years and controls had a median age of around 40, with no significant differences in baseline characteristics. Cases were matched to controls by age within five years and by the year the sample was collected. The parent cohort enrolled roughly 9,400 women aged 18 or older in Guanacaste, Costa Rica, in 1993 to 1994 and followed the women for seven years. Controls were more than 20 women whose single incident HPV16 infection cleared within 12 months without precancer or cancer developing.

TCR beta CDR3 regions were amplified by multiplex PCR from an average of approximately 1,200 ng genomic DNA per sample using the immunoSEQ assay. The assay corrected primer bias using a complete synthetic TCR repertoire to establish an amplification baseline. Amplicons were sequenced on the Illumina platform. In the original analysis: Sequence errors were corrected by clustering with frequency ratios and a modified nearest-neighbor algorithm, and the sequences were then analyzed in the immunoSEQ Analyzer using IMGT gene definitions. At each rarefaction depth, TCR richness and evenness were averaged across 20 rarefaction repeats, and any sample with fewer sequences than the depth was left out. Wilcoxon rank sum tests with FDR correction were used to compare relative abundances of V, D and J genes between the groups. For the blinded duplicates, the intraclass correlation was around 95% for TCR richness and averaged 76.4% across 66 gene segments. TCRdb limited this immuneACCESS table to in-frame rearrangements with V and J called. A share of clones is missing; checked studies link under half to unresolved V genes, and the rest is unexplained. V, J and clone size are taken as reported in that table, and D and trimming were inferred from the DNA itself. The sample's clone listing holds tens of thousands of clones. Together, the top ten hold roughly 1.5% of the sample.

From a lookup of the germline V gene, CDR1 and CDR2 are SGHVS and FNYEAQ. Its CDR3 holds 14 amino acids, cysteine through phenylalanine. The DNA covers only part of the CDR3, 33 bases in frame from base 1. The V end gives up 5 bases and the J end 5 bases, leaving 6 bases in the junction not matched to a gene. As to this clone: The specificity of this receptor is unknown. Sequencing ends 3 residues short of the CDR3 end; the germline J gene provides the rest.

Every participant had a single incident cervical HPV16 infection, and prevalent HPV16 infections were excluded. Cervical HPV DNA was detected with MY09/MY11 PCR, and genotyping was done with dot-blot hybridization. About 14 mL of heparinized blood were centrifuged, and the buffy coat was aliquoted, frozen at -30°C, then stored at -80°C. QIAGEN kits were used to extract genomic DNA from buffy coat specimens. Here is what the overall study found, with its caveats: Cases had lower TRBV6-7 relative abundance than controls (roughly 0.12% versus 0.17%; Bonferroni P = 0.0008). TCR repertoire richness was significantly higher in CIN3+ cases than in controls across sequencing depths, while evenness did not differ. Because T-cell numbers per sample were unknown, differences in richness could reflect varying T-cell content rather than repertoire biology. Because of the cross-sectional design, the study could not determine whether the associations came before infection or resulted from infection, and neither effector/memory subsets nor HPV-specific T cells were isolated. Random forest classifiers combining richness and V gene abundances distinguished cases from controls with an estimated AUC of less than 0.9.

The V and J segments used are TRBV7-6 and TRBJ2-5; TRBD1 lines up with 9 middle nucleotides. The receptor's source is a woman aged 18-70 years with a cervical HPV16 infection that either progressed to CIN3+ or cleared (not recorded which). The sequenced sample consisted of blood buffy coat. The CDR3 in this case is CASSPGTGRETQYF. The part of the CDR3 DNA that was read is TGTGCCAGCAGCCCCGGGACAGGGAGGGAGACC.